A single sample is the source of the 3 T cell receptor beta chains below, sequenced in a study of CD8 T cells in Susac syndrome. RNA amounts of roughly 0.5 to 1 ug underwent reverse transcription with random hexamers. One entry per CDR3 protein, called by TCRdb with MiXCR from the immunoSEQ multiplex PCR reads. The table has approximately 210,000 distinct CDR3 sequences, approximately 95% seen once. Material: CD4+ T cells from PBMCs. These receptors all stem from a human donor with multiple sclerosis.

CDR3 nucleotide sequence: TGTGCCTGGAGTGCTCAGGATAGCAAGCCCCAGCATTTT. This sequence encodes CAWSAQDSKPQHF. The V gene is TRBV30, the J gene TRBJ1-5, with D hard to call. Germline lookup yields CDR1 GTSNPN and CDR2 SVGIG (reference sequence). CDR3 length: 13 amino acids. The ends were cut back, 1 base at V and 8 bases at J, with 12 bases in the middle. Drawing the rest from reference TRBV30 and TRBJ1-5, the complete variable domain is SQTIHQWPATLVQPVGSPLSLECTVEGTSNPNLYWYRQAAGRGLQLLFYSVGIGQISSEVPQNLSASRPQDRQFILSSKKLLLSDSGFYLCAWSAQDSKPQHFGDGTRLSIL.

This rearrangement joins TRBV10-3 to TRBJ2-7; D possibly corresponds to TRBD2 (6 bases). CDR1 is ENHRY and CDR2 is SYGVKD in the germline V gene. This CDR3 contains 15 residues. Trimming pared 3 bases from V and 7 bases from J, leaving 19 bases between. The CDR3 bases are TGTGCCATCAGTGAAGGAGGGAGGCCCTTGGAGGAGCAGTACTTC. Translated, it gives CAISEGGRPLEEQYF.

The J gene is TRBJ2-7, the V gene TRBV7-9, with 13 positions matching TRBD2. Germline values: CDR1 SEHNR, CDR2 FQNEAQ (reference sequence). The junction had 10 bases not matched to a gene; V was cut back by 5 bases and J by 6 bases. CDR3 size: 16 residues. The CDR3 DNA sequence: TGTGCCAGCAGCCTGGGCCCGGGACTAGCGGGACTCGAGCAGTACTTC. This encodes CASSLGPGLAGLEQYF. The variable domain in full, completed from reference TRBV7-9 and TRBJ2-7, reads DTGVSQNPRHKITKRGQNVTFRCDPISEHNRLYWYRQTLGQGPEFLTYFQNEAQLEKSRLLSDRFSAERPKGSFSTLEIQRTEQGDSAMYLCASSLGPGLAGLEQYFGPGTRLTVT.